Detailed here is one T cell receptor (beta chain). This record belongs to a study of blood T cell repertoires in COVID-19. Study context: Acute-phase and convalescent COVID-19 samples originated in the United States, Italy and Spain. Sources were T cells, B-cell-depleted T cells, or PBMCs; the material itself was cDNA or gDNA.

Trimming removed 6 bases from V and 4 bases from J, with 14 bases in between. Germline-derived CDR1 and CDR2 are MNHEY and SMNVEV (reference sequence). The CDR3 contains 14 residues. Profiled with immunoSEQ multiplex PCR; TCRdb holds only in-frame clones, not every one. The table includes around 230,000 clones, around four fifths detected once. The chain carries TRBV27 and TRBJ2-3, with a tentative D call TRBD1 (6 bases). Sequenced input: peripheral blood. The TCR was taken from a woman in her forties or fifties with acute or convalescent COVID-19. This CDR3 is CASSRQVASDTQYF. The DNA of the CDR3 is TGTGCCAGCAGCCGACAGGTTGCGTCAGATACGCAGTATTTT.